This T cell receptor (beta chain) emerged from a study of T cell repertoires in cytomegalovirus infection. Study outcomes and limitations: There were carriers of CMV plus the relevant HLA, and cumulative public TCR beta family frequency identified them.

Remarks on this clonotype: The antigen is undetermined.

TCRdb recomputed calls from the reads with MiXCR, one row per CDR3 protein. Of 450,000 to 550,000 distinct CDR3 sequences in the sample, approximately 42% are singletons; the top ten hold roughly two fifths. This specimen consisted of cultured PBMCs, obtained from culture after CMV antigen stimulation. The TCR sequence derives from a human donor in good health (CMV status not recorded). Some clones in this sample may be carry-over from other donors' samples.

CDR3 residues: CASSLIEEQYF. The CDR3 DNA reads as TGTGCCAGCAGCTTAATAGAAGAGCAGTACTTC. V usage is TRBV7-2 and J usage is TRBJ2-7; no definite D call. Deletions cut 2 bases from V and 7 bases from J, with 6 bases between. CDR3 length: 11 amino acids. Germline V gene data show CDR1 as SGHTA and CDR2 as FQGNSA.